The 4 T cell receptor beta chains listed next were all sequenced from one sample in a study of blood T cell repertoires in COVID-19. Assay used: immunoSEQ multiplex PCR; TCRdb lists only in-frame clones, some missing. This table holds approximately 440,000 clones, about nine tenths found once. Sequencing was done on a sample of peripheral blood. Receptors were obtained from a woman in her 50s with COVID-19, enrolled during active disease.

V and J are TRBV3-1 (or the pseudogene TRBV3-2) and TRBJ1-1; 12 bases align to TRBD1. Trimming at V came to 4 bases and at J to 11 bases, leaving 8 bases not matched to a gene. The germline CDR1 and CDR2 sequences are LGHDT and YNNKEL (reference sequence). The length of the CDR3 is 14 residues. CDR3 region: CASSPTGQGANAFF. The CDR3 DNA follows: TGTGCCAGCAGCCCGACGGGACAGGGGGCAAATGCTTTCTTT.

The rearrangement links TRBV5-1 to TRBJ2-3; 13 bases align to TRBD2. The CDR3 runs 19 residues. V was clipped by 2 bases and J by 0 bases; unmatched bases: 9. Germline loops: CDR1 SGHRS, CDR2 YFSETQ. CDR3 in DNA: TGCGCCAGCAGCTTCGGACTAGCGGGGGCCCTTTCTAGCACAGATACGCAGTATTTT. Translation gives CASSFGLAGALSSTDTQYF.

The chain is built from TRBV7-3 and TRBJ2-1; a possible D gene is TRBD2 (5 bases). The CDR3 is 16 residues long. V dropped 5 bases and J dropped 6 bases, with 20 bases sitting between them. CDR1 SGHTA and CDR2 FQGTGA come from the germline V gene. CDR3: CASSTNGLGSSNEQFF. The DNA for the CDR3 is TGTGCCAGCAGCACTAACGGTTTGGGGAGCTCCAATGAGCAGTTCTTC.

The CDR3 DNA reads as TGCGCCAGCAGGGGAGGACTAGTCACAGATACGCAGTATTTT. It yields the protein CASRGGLVTDTQYF. The V call is TRBV10-1, the J call TRBJ2-3, with TRBD2 matching over 7 bases. There are 14 residues in the CDR3. V trimming: 6 bases; J trimming: 2 bases; junction bases outside the gene matches: 5. The germline CDR1 and CDR2 sequences are WNHNN and SYGVQD (reference sequence).